One sample yielded the 8 T cell receptor beta chains listed below, sequenced in a study of blood T cells in healthy people across ages. A sample-barcoded 5' primer and a J-beta primer mix were used in a second PCR of roughly 7 to 11 cycles. TCRdb ran MiXCR on the 5' RACE reads and lists one entry per CDR3 protein. Found here are about 720,000 distinct CDR3 sequences, about a fifth of them singletons; the top ten hold 22%. Material: blood. The receptor set was obtained from a man between 65 and 85 years old in good health.

This clonotype was seen a handful of times. CDR3 sequence: CASRLSPGIRGEQFF. The CDR3 DNA reads TGTGCCAGTAGACTCTCCCCGGGTATCCGGGGTGAGCAGTTCTTC. The V call is TRBV12-3 or TRBV12-4, the J call TRBJ2-1, with D tentatively TRBD2 (5 bases). CDR3 length equals 15 residues. V lost 9 bases and J lost 9, with 24 bases in between.

This clonotype turned up a few times. The rearrangement uses TRBV4-3 and TRBJ2-1; D remains unclear. The CDR3 covers 16 residues. Germline V gene data show CDR1 as LGHNA and CDR2 as YSLEER. The germline V and J ends were trimmed by 0 bases and 4 bases, with 13 bases remaining between them. CDR3 nucleotide sequence: TGCGCCAGCAGCCAAGATCCTCGGCCGCTTTACAATGAGCAGTTCTTC. Its protein is CASSQDPRPLYNEQFF.

The sample holds a few counts of this clonotype. The V call is TRBV12-3 or TRBV12-4, the J call TRBJ2-3, with no clear D. V gave up 7 bases and J gave up 5 bases, with 16 bases separating them. The CDR3 sequence is 14 residues long. This chain's CDR3 is CASTYSVARDTQYF. In DNA form, the CDR3 reads TGTGCCAGCACCTATTCGGTGGCTCGAGATACGCAGTATTTT.

This chain joins TRBV30 and TRBJ2-5, with TRBD1 matching 7 bases. CDR3 length: 14 amino acids. Per germline, CDR1 GTSNPN and CDR2 SVGIG (reference sequence). Trimming cost V 8 bases and J 5 bases; bases outside gene matches: 14. This chain's CDR3 is CATMLNRGGETQYF. The DNA for the CDR3 is TGTGCCACTATGCTGAACAGGGGCGGGGAGACCCAGTACTTC.

The chain recombines TRBV5-1 with TRBJ1-2, with TRBD1 matching over 7 bases. CDR1 and CDR2 (germline): SGHRS, YFSETQ. The V segment lost 3 bases and the J segment 4 bases; nucleotides outside the gene matches: 12. The CDR3 spans 16 residues. Written as DNA, the CDR3 is TGCGCCAGCAGCTCCGGCACCGGGACAGACTTCTATGGCTACACCTTC. It codes for CASSSGTGTDFYGYTF. The variable domain in full, completed from reference TRBV5-1 and TRBJ1-2, reads KAGVTQTPRYLIKTRGQQVTLSCSPISGHRSVSWYQQTPGQGLQFLFEYFSETQRNKGNFPGRFSGRQFSNSRSEMNVSTLELGDSALYLCASSSGTGTDFYGYTFGSGTRLTVV.

This rearrangement joins TRBV20-1 to TRBJ2-1; TRBD2 agrees at 9 bases. J lost 6 bases, V lost 2 bases, and 8 bases had no gene match. CDR3 length: 15 residues. Germline-derived CDR1 and CDR2 are DFQATT and SNEGSKA (reference sequence). CDR3 region: CSARLSGLAPNEQFF. CDR3 bases: TGCAGTGCTAGACTTTCGGGACTAGCTCCCAATGAGCAGTTCTTC.

V gene TRBV12-3 or TRBV12-4 combines with J gene TRBJ1-5; a weak D match, TRBD1 (6 bases). This CDR3 is built from 15 residues. Trimming shortened V by 6 bases and J by 0 bases, and 12 bases separated the two germline ends. CDR3 sequence reads: CASRTTGYSNQPQHF. In DNA, the CDR3 is TGTGCCAGCAGGACGACAGGATATAGCAATCAGCCCCAGCATTTT.

The genes are TRBV25-1 and TRBJ2-3, with a weak D call TRBD1 (7 bases). Germline loops: CDR1 MGHDK, CDR2 SYGVNS. V gave up 1 base and J gave up 4 bases, with 15 bases separating them. This CDR3 is 16 amino acids long. As DNA, the CDR3 is TGTGCCAGCAGTGAATTGGAGGGGGCAGGCTCAGATACGCAGTATTTT. Translation: CASSELEGAGSDTQYF.